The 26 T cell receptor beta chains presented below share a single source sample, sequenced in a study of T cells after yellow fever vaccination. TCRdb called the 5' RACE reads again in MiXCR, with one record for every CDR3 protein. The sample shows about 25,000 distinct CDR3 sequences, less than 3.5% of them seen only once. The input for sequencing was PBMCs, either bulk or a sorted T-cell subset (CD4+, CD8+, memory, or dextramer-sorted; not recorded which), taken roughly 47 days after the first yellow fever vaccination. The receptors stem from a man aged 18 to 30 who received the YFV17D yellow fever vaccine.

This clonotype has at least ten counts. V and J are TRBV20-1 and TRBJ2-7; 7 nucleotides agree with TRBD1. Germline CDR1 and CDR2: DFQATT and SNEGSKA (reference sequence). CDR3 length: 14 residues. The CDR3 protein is CSARDRVGSSEQYV. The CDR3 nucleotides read TGCAGTGCTCGAGACAGGGTTGGCTCCTCTGAGCAGTACGTC.

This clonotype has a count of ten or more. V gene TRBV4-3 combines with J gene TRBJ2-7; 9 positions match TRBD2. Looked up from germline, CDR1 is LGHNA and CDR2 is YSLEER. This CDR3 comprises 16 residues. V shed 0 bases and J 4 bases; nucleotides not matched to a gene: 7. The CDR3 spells CASSQDISGGWYEQYF. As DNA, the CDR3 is TGCGCCAGCAGCCAAGATATTAGCGGGGGTTGGTACGAGCAGTACTTC.

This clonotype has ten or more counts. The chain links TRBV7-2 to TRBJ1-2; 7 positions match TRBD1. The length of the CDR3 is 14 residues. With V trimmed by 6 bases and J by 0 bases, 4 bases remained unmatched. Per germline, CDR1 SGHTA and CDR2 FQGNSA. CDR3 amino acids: CASSSDRANYGYTF. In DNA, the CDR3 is TGTGCCAGCAGTTCCGACAGGGCTAACTATGGCTACACCTTC.

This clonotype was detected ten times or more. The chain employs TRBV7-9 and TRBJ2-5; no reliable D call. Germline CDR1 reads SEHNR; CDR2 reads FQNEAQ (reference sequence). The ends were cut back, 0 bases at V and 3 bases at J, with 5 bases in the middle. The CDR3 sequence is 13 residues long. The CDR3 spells CASSLAVKETQYF. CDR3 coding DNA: TGTGCCAGCAGCTTAGCGGTGAAAGAGACCCAGTACTTC.

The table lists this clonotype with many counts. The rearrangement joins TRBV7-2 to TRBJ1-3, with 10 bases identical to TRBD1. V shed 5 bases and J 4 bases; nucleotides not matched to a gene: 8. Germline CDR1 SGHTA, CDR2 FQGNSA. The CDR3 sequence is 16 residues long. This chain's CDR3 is CASSGRQGATGNTIYF. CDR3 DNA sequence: TGTGCCAGCAGCGGACGACAGGGGGCGACCGGAAACACCATATATTTT. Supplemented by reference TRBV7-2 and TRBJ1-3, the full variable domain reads GAGVSQSPSNKVTEKGKDVELRCDPISGHTALYWYRQSLGQGLEFLIYFQGNSAPDKSGLPSDRFSAERTGGSVSTLTIQRTQQEDSAVYLCASSGRQGATGNTIYFGEGSWLTVV.

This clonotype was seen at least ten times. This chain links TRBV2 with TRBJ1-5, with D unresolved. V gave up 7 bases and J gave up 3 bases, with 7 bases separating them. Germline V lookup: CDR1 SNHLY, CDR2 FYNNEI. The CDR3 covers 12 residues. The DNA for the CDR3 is TGTGCCAGCAAACTGTACAATCAGCCCCAGCATTTT. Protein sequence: CASKLYNQPQHF. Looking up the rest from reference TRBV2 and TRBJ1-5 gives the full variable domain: EPEVTQTPSHQVTQMGQEVILRCVPISNHLYFYWYRQILGQKVEFLVSFYNNEISEKSEIFDDQFSVERPDGSNFTLKIRSTKLEDSAMYFCASKLYNQPQHFGDGTRLSIL.

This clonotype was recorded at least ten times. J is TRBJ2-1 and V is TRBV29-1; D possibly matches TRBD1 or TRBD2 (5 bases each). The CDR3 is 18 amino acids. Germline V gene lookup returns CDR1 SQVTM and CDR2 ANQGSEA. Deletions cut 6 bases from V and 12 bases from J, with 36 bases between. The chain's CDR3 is CSVVSGNGYYKGSAGQFF. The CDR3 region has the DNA TGCAGCGTCGTCTCAGGGAACGGCTACTACAAAGGTTCCGCGGGGCAGTTCTTC.

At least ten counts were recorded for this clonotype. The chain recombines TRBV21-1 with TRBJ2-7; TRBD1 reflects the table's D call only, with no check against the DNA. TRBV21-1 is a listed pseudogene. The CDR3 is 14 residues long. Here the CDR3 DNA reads TGTGCCAGCAGCACCCGGAGAGCCCACTACGAGCAGTACTTC. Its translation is CASSTRRAHYEQYF.

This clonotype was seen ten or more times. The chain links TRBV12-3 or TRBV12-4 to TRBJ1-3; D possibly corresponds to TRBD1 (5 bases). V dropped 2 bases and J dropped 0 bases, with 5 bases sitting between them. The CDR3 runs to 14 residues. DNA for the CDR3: TGTGCCAGCAGTTTACAGGGCTCTGGAAACACCATATATTTT. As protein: CASSLQGSGNTIYF.

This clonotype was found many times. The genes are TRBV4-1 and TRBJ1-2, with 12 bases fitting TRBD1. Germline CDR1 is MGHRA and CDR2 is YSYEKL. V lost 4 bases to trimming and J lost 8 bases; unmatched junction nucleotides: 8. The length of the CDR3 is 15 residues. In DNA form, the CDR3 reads TGCGCCAGCAGCCCAGCCGGGACAGGGGGCGCGGGCTACACCTTC. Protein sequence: CASSPAGTGGAGYTF.

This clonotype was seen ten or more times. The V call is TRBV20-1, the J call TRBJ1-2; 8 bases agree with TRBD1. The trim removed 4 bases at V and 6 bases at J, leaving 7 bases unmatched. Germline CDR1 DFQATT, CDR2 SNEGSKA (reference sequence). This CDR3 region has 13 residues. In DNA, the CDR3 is TGCAGTGCTAAGCACCAGGGGGCAGATGGCTACACCTTC. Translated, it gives CSAKHQGADGYTF.

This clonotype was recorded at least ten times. This CDR3 reads CSAPVASGGNEQFF. CDR3 sequence (DNA): TGCAGTGCCCCCGTGGCTAGCGGGGGGAATGAGCAGTTCTTC. This chain links TRBV20-1 with TRBJ2-1; TRBD2 matches at 11 bases. Looked up from germline, CDR1 is DFQATT and CDR2 is SNEGSKA (reference sequence). The V segment lost 6 bases and the J segment 7 bases; nucleotides outside the gene matches: 8. This CDR3 has 14 residues.

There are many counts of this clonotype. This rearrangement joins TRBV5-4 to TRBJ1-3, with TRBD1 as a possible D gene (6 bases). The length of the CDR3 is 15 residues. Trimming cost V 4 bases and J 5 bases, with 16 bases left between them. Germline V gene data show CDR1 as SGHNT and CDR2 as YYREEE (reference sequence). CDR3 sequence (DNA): TGTGCCAGCAGCCTCTTTGGGGGGCGAAGAAACACCATATATTTT. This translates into CASSLFGGRRNTIYF.

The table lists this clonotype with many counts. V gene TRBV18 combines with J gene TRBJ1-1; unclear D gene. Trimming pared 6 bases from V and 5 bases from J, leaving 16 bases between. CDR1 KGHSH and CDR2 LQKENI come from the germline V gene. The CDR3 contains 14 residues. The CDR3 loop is CASSSSLEGTEAFF. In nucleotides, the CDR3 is TGTGCCAGCTCTTCATCACTGGAGGGAACTGAAGCTTTCTTT.

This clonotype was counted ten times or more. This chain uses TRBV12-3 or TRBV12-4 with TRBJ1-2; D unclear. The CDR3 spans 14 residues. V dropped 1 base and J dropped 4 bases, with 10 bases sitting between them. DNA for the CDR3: TGTGCCAGCAGTTTAGAGTACGGCGTCTATGGCTACACCTTC. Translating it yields CASSLEYGVYGYTF.

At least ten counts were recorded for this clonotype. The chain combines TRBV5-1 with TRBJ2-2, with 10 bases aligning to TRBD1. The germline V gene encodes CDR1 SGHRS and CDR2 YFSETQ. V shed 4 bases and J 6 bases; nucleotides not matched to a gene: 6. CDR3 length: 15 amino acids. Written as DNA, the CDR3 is TGCGCCAGCAGCGGGGGACAGGGGCCTGCCGGGGAGCTGTTTTTT. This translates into CASSGGQGPAGELFF.

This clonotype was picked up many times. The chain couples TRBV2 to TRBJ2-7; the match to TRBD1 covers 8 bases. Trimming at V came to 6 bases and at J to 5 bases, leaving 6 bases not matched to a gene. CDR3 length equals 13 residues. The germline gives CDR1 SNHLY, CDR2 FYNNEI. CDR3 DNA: TGTGCCAGCAGACCGCAACAGGGGGACGAGCAGTACTTC. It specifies CASRPQQGDEQYF.

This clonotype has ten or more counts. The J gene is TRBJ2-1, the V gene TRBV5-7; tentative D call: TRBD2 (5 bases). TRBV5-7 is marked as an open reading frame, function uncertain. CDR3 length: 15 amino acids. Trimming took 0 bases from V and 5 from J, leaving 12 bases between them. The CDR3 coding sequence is TGTGCCAGCAGCTTGGGGGCTAGCCGGGACAATGAGCAGTTCTTC. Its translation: CASSLGASRDNEQFF.

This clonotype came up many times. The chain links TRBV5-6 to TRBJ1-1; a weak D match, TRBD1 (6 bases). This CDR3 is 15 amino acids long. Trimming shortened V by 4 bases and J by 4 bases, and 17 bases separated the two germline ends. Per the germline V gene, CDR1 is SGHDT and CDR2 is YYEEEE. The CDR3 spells CASSGTGRLSTEAFF. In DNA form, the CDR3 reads TGTGCCAGCAGCGGTACAGGGCGATTGAGCACTGAAGCTTTCTTT.

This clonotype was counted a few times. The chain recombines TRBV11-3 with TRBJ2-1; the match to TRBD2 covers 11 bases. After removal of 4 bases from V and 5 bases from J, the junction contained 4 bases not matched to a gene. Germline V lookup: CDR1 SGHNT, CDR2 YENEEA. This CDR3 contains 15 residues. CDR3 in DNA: TGTGCCAGCAGCTACTTTAGCGGGGGGGACAATGAGCAGTTCTTC. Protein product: CASSYFSGGDNEQFF.

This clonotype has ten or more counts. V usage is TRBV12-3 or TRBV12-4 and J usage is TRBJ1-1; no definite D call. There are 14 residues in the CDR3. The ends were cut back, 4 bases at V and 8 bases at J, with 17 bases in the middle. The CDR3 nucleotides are TGTGCCAGCAGTTCCGCCCCACAGTTCGAGGAAGCTTTCTTT. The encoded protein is CASSSAPQFEEAFF.

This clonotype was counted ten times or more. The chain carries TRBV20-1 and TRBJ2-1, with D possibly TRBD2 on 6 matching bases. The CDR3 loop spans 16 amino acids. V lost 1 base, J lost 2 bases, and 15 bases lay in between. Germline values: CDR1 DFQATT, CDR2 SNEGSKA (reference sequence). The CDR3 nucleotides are TGCAGTGCTAGAGGTAGAATGGGGGGAACCTACAATGAGCAGTTCTTC. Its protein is CSARGRMGGTYNEQFF.

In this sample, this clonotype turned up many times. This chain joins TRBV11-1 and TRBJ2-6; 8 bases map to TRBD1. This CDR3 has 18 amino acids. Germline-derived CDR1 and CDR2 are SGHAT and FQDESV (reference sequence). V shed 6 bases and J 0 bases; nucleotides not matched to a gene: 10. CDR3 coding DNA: TGTGCCAGCAGTCACCAGGGGGCAATAAGCTCTGGGGCCAACGTCCTGACTTTC. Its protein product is CASSHQGAISSGANVLTF.

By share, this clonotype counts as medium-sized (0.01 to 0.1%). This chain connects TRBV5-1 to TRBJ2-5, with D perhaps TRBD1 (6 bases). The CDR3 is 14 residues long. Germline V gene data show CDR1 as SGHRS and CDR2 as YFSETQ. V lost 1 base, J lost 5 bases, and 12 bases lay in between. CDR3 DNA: TGCGCCAGCAGCTTGTTGGGGGCCGGGGAGACCCAGTACTTC. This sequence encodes CASSLLGAGETQYF.

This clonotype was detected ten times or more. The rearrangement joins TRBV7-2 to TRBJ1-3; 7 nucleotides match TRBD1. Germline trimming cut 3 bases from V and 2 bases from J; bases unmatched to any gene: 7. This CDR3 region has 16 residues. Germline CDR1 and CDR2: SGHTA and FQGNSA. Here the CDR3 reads CASSFIATGAGNTIYF. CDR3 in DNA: TGTGCCAGCAGCTTTATCGCCACAGGGGCTGGAAACACCATATATTTT.

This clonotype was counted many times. CDR3 amino acids: CASGLYRNQPQHF. CDR3 sequence (DNA): TGTGCTAGTGGTTTATACAGAAATCAGCCCCAGCATTTT. V usage is TRBV12-5 and J usage is TRBJ1-5; D is unresolved. The CDR3 sequence is 13 residues long. Germline V gene data show CDR1 as LGHNT and CDR2 as FRNRAP. V was trimmed by 3 bases and J by 4 bases, leaving 7 bases between them.